These T cell receptor beta chains were read from a single sample in a study of T cell responses to AZD1222 COVID-19 vaccine. Produced via immunoSEQ multiplex PCR; TCRdb's table is partial and in-frame only. The sample records about 180,000 clones, roughly 88% being singletons. This specimen was peripheral blood, taken 28 days after the second AZD1222 dose. The receptors here all came from an adult who received the AZD1222 COVID-19 vaccine. CDR3s include the opening cysteine and the closing phenylalanine or tryptophan. A D gene is named only where the DNA matches it firmly. Only some rows state a clone size, as once, few, many or a class for expanded clones.

TRBJ2-1 TRBD2 13 TRBV7-2 NA CASSFSGGPQQFF TGTGCCAGCAGCTTTAGCGGGGGGCCCCAGCAGTTCTTC
TRBJ2-7 NA 15 TRBV3-1/TRBV3-2 NA CASSQDPGPSYEQYF TGTGCCAGCAGCCAAGATCCAGGACCCTCCTACGAGCAGTACTTC
TRBJ1-1 TRBD1 14 TRBV13 NA CASSSTGGLTEAFF TGTGCCAGCAGCTCAACAGGGGGTCTCACTGAAGCTTTCTTT
TRBJ1-1 TRBD1 14 TRBV10-3 NA CAISAWTGTTEAFF TGTGCCATCAGTGCATGGACAGGGACCACTGAAGCTTTCTTT
TRBJ2-7 NA 16 TRBV27 NA CASSPKIPGIGYEQYF TGTGCCAGCAGTCCCAAAATCCCAGGGATAGGTTACGAGCAGTACTTC
TRBJ1-6 NA 15 TRBV19 NA CASSIRAGTYSPLHF TGTGCCAGTAGTATTCGGGCAGGGACGTATTCACCCCTCCACTTT
TRBJ2-3 NA 17 TRBV7-2 NA CASSPRMTSTSTDTQYF TGTGCCAGCAGCCCCCGAATGACGTCCACTAGCACAGATACGCAGTATTTT
TRBJ1-6 TRBD1 16 TRBV2 NA CASTRQGFSQNSPLHF TGTGCCAGCACCCGACAGGGGTTTTCACAGAATTCACCCCTCCACTTT
TRBJ2-5 NA 13 TRBV18 NA CASSNVFKETQYF TGTGCCAGCTCAAACGTGTTTAAAGAGACCCAGTACTTC
TRBJ1-2 TRBD1 15 TRBV11-2 once CASSLVTGGNYGYTF TGTGCCAGCAGCTTAGTTACAGGGGGAAACTATGGCTACACCTTC